This T cell receptor (beta chain) was sequenced during a study of OX40 agonist ivuxolimab in advanced cancers. Study-wide context: Averaging 60 years in age, with a range of roughly 20 to 90, the cohort was approximately 84% male. Regarding the study as a whole: On average, CD8+ T cells showed a greater number of expanded clones than CD4+. Both blood CD4+ and CD8+ T cells showed clonal growth by week 6 at 0.1 to 3.0 mg/kg.

This clone was seen just once. Antigen specificity is unknown. Germline CDR1 reads SGDLS; CDR2 reads YYNGEE. This CDR3 has 15 amino acids. Deletions cut 4 bases from V and 4 bases from J, with 16 bases between. This table comes from immunoSEQ multiplex PCR, and its TCRdb copy is limited to in-frame clones, with some not included. The profile shows roughly 74,000 clones, around 93% of them singletons. The chain has TRBV9 and TRBJ2-3; weak D call: TRBD2 (5 bases). The source material was CD4+ or CD8+ T cells sorted from blood, sampled in a trial of the OX40 agonist ivuxolimab. This clonotype was sampled from an adult with an advanced solid tumor such as melanoma, head and neck, liver or kidney cancer. This CDR3 reads CASSSGGSKADTQYF. CDR3 nucleotide sequence: TGTGCCAGCAGCTCAGGAGGTAGTAAGGCAGATACGCAGTATTTT.